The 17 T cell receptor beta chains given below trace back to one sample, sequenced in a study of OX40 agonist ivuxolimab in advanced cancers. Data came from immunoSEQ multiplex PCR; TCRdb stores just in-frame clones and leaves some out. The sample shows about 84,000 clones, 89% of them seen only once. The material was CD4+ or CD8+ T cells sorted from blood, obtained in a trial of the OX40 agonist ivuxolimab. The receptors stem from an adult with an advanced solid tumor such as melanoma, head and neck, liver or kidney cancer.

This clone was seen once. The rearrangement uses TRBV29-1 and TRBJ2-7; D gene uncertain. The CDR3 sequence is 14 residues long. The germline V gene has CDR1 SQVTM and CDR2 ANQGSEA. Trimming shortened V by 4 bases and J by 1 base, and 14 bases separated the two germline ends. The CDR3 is CSVGRSSVSYEQYF. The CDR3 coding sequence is TGCAGCGTTGGCCGCTCATCGGTTTCCTACGAGCAGTACTTC.

In nucleotides, the CDR3 is TGTGCCAGCAGCCGCCTTGAGGAGCAGTTCTTC. It encodes CASSRLEEQFF. The rearrangement uses TRBV7-2 and TRBJ2-1; no clear D gene. CDR3 length: 11 residues. CDR1 and CDR2 from the germline V gene are SGHTA and FQGNSA. V was cut by 5 bases and J by 10 bases, with 9 bases left in between.

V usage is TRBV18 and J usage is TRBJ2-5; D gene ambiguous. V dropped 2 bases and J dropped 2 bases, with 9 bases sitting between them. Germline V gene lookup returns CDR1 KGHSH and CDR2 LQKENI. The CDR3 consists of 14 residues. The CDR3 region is CASSPGRKQETQYF. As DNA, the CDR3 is TGTGCCAGCTCACCAGGCAGGAAACAAGAGACCCAGTACTTC.

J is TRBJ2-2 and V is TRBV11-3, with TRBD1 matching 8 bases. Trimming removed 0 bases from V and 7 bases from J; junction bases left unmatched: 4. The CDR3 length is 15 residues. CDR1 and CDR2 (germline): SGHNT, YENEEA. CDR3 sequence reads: CASSLDRGLSGELFF. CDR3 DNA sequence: TGTGCCAGCAGCTTAGACAGGGGGCTTAGCGGGGAGCTGTTTTTT.

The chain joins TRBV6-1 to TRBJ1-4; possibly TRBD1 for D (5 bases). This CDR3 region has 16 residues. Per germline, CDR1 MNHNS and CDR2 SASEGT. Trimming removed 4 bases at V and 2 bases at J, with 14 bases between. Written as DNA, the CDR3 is TGTGCCAGCAGTGGCCCCGCAGGGAGGACTAATGAAAAACTGTTTTTT. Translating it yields CASSGPAGRTNEKLFF.

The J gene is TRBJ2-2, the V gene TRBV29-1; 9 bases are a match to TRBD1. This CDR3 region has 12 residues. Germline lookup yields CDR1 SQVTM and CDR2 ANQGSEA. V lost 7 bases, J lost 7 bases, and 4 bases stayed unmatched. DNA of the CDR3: TGCAGCGCTGGACAGGGGAACGGGGAGCTGTTTTTT. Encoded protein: CSAGQGNGELFF.

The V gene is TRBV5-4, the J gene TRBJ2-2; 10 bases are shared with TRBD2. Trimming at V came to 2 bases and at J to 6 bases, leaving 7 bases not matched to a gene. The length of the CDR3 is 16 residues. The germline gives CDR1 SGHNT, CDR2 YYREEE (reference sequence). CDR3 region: CASSFLSGRAPGELFF. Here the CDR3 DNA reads TGTGCCAGCAGCTTTTTAAGCGGGAGGGCCCCCGGGGAGCTGTTTTTT. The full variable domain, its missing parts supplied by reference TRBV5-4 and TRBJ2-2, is ETGVTQSPTHLIKTRGQQVTLRCSSQSGHNTVSWYQQALGQGPQFIFQYYREEENGRGNFPPRFSGLQFPNYSSELNVNALELDDSALYLCASSFLSGRAPGELFFGEGSRLTVL.

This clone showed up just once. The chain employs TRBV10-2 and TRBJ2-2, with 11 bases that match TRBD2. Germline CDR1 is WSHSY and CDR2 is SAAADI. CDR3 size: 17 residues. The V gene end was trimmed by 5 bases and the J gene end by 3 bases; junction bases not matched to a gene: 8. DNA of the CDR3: TGCGCCAGCAGTACCACCACTAGCGGGGGTGACACCGGGGAGCTGTTTTTT. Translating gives CASSTTTSGGDTGELFF.

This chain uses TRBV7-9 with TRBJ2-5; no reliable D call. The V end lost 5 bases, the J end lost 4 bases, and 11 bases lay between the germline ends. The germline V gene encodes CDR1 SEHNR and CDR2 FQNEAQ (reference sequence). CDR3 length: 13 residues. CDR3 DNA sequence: TGTGCCAGCAGCCCAAGAAGGGCAGAGACCCAGTACTTC. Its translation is CASSPRRAETQYF.

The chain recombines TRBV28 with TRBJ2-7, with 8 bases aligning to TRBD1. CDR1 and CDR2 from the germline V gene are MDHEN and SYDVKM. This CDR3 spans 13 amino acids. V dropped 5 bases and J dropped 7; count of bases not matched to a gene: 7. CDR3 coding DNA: TGTGCCAGCAGTGCGACAGGGGTGGGAGAGCAGTACTTC. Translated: CASSATGVGEQYF.

The CDR3: CASRLTSGGDKQFF. In DNA, the CDR3 is TGCGCCAGCAGGTTGACTAGCGGGGGGGACAAGCAGTTCTTC. J is TRBJ2-1 and V is TRBV10-2; 14 nucleotides agree with TRBD2. From germline, CDR1 is WSHSY and CDR2 SAAADI. The CDR3 has 14 amino acids. V dropped 6 bases and J dropped 11; count of bases not matched to a gene: 6.

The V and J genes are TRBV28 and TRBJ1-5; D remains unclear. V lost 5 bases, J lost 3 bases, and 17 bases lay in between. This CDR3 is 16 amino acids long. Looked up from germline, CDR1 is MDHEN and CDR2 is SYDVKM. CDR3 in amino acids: CASSPGFGVANQPQHF. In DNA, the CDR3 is TGTGCCAGCAGTCCTGGGTTCGGGGTGGCCAATCAGCCCCAGCATTTT. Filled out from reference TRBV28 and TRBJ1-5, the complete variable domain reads DVKVTQSSRYLVKRTGEKVFLECVQDMDHENMFWYRQDPGLGLRLIYFSYDVKMKEKGDIPEGYSVSREKKERFSLILESASTNQTSMYLCASSPGFGVANQPQHFGDGTRLSIL.

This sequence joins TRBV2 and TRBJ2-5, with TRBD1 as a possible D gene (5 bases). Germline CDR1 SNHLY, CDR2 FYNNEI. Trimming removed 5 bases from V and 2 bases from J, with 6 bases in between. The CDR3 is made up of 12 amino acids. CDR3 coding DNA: TGTGCCAGCAGTCAGGGACAAGAGACCCAGTACTTC. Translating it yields CASSQGQETQYF.

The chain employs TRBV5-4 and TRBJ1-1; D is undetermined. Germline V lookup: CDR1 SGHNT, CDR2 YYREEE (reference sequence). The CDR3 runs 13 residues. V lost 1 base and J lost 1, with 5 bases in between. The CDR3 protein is CASSLQRNTEAFF. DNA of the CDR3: TGTGCCAGCAGCTTGCAGAGGAACACTGAAGCTTTCTTT.

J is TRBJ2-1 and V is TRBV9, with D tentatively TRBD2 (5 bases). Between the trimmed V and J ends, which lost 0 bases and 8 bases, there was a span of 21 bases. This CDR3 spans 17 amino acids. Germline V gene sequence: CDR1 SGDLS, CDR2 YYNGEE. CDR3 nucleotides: TGTGCCAGCAGCGTAGGTATCGGGAAGAACCGTGTCGATGAGCAGTTCTTC. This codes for CASSVGIGKNRVDEQFF.

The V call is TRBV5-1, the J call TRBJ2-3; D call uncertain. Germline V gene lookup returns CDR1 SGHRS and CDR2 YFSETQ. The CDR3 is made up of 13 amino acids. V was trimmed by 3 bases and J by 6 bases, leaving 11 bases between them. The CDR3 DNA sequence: TGCGCCAGCAGCTCTAATCGGCCGGATACGCAGTATTTT. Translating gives CASSSNRPDTQYF.

The CDR3 protein is CASSSSMNTEAFF. CDR3 nucleotide sequence: TGTGCCAGCAGTTCGTCCATGAACACTGAAGCTTTCTTT. The V gene is TRBV28, the J gene TRBJ1-1; no firm D call. The CDR3 spans 13 residues. With 4 bases removed from V and 0 bases from J, the gap between germline ends came to 6 bases. Per the germline V gene, CDR1 is MDHEN and CDR2 is SYDVKM. The complete variable domain, with remaining parts taken from reference TRBV28 and TRBJ1-1, reads DVKVTQSSRYLVKRTGEKVFLECVQDMDHENMFWYRQDPGLGLRLIYFSYDVKMKEKGDIPEGYSVSREKKERFSLILESASTNQTSMYLCASSSSMNTEAFFGQGTRLTVV.